This T cell receptor (beta chain) was retrieved from a study of beta chain features in type 1 diabetes. Study findings and constraints: Researchers report that Type 1 diabetes patients had moderately but significantly shorter TCRB CDR3s across all four CD4+ subsets. PCR may have favored shorter templates equally in patients and controls.

Germline V gene sequence: CDR1 SGHTA, CDR2 FQGNSA. This CDR3 contains 15 residues. Unmatched junction bases numbered 5, after V lost 6 bases and J lost 0 bases. The authors took one heparinised blood draw, averaging roughly 120 mL, from each donor. CD45RO/CCR7/CD25/CD127/CD95/CD27 separated CD4+ naive, central memory, regulatory and stem cell-like memory cells by sorting. Turning to this clone: Its target is not known.

The study reverse transcribed the entire isolated RNA, so it sequenced expressed TCRB transcripts. Each sample of naive, central memory or regulatory T cells had, on average, approximately 3.5 million reads. Clones were read by immunoSEQ multiplex PCR, and TCRdb kept only the in-frame ones, dropping some. The table includes fewer than 350,000 clones, approximately 16% detected once. The chain carries TRBV7-2 and TRBJ2-3; 8 nucleotides line up with TRBD2. This receptor was identified in a man between 18 and 29 years old with type 1 diabetes. The sequencing input was naive CD4+ T cells from blood. CDR3 nucleotides: TGTGCCAGCAGGCCGAGCGGGGGTAGCACAGATACGCAGTATTTT. As protein: CASRPSGGSTDTQYF.